These 3 T cell receptor beta chains share one sample of origin, sequenced in a study of post-analysis software for immune sequencing data. These receptors' targets are unknown. cDNA libraries for TCR beta contained unique molecular identifiers. MiXCR, run by TCRdb on the PCR reads, gives a single entry per CDR3 protein. Of approximately 730,000 distinct CDR3 sequences in the sample, about half are singletons; the top ten hold approximately 4.4%. The study's findings and limits: Relative to controls, patients had about five TRBV segments at higher frequency, with TRBV5-6, TRBV5-1 and TRBV20-1 among these.

Specimen: blood. The source of these receptors is a girl between 10 and 17 years old with multiple sclerosis.

This clonotype showed up just once. This rearrangement joins TRBV12-3 or TRBV12-4 to TRBJ1-4; the D gene is possibly TRBD1 (5 bases). This CDR3 spans 12 amino acids. V dropped 11 bases and J dropped 8 bases, with 15 bases sitting between them. The CDR3 loop reads CACLGDDEKLFF. The CDR3 nucleotides are TGTGCCTGTCTCGGGGACGACGAAAAACTGTTTTTT.

The chain recombines TRBV29-1 with TRBJ2-7; possible D gene TRBD1, 6 bases. CDR1 and CDR2 from the germline V gene are SQVTM and ANQGSEA. The CDR3 extends over 13 amino acids. V shed 1 base and J shed 5 bases, with 12 bases lying between them. CDR3 nucleotide sequence: TGCAGCGTTGAAGGACAGGAATTTGACGAGCAGTACTTC. Residues: CSVEGQEFDEQYF.

This chain joins TRBV29-1 and TRBJ2-1; perhaps TRBD2 as D (6 bases). Looked up from germline, CDR1 is SQVTM and CDR2 is ANQGSEA. This CDR3 has 12 residues. This CDR3 is CSVRGGYNEQFF. In DNA form, the CDR3 reads TGCAGTGTCCGTGGGGGGTACAATGAGCAGTTCTTC.